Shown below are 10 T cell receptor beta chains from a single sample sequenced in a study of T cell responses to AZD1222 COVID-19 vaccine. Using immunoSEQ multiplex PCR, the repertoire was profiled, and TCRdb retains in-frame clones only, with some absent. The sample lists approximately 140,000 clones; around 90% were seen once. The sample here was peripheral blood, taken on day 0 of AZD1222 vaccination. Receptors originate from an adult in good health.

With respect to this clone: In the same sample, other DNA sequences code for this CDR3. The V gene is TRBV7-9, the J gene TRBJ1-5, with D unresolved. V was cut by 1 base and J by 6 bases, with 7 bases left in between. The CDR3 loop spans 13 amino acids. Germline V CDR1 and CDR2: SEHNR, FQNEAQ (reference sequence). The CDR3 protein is CASSLGPGQPQHF. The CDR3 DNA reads TGTGCCAGCAGCTTAGGGCCGGGTCAGCCCCAGCATTTT. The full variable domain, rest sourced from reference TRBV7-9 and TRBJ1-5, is DTGVSQNPRHKITKRGQNVTFRCDPISEHNRLYWYRQTLGQGPEFLTYFQNEAQLEKSRLLSDRFSAERPKGSFSTLEIQRTEQGDSAMYLCASSLGPGQPQHFGDGTRLSIL.

The DNA of the CDR3 is TGTGCCGGCGCCGGGACTTCTATTGGGAACACTGAAGCTTTCTTT. Translation: CAGAGTSIGNTEAFF. The V call is TRBV2, the J call TRBJ1-1; possibly TRBD1 for D (5 bases). Germline V CDR1 and CDR2: SNHLY, FYNNEI. Trimming pared 11 bases from V and 1 base from J, leaving 20 bases between. The CDR3 is 15 amino acids. Combining the CDR3 with reference TRBV2 and TRBJ1-1 gives the whole variable domain EPEVTQTPSHQVTQMGQEVILRCVPISNHLYFYWYRQILGQKVEFLVSFYNNEISEKSEIFDDQFSVERPDGSNFTLKIRSTKLEDSAMYFCAGAGTSIGNTEAFFGQGTRLTVV.

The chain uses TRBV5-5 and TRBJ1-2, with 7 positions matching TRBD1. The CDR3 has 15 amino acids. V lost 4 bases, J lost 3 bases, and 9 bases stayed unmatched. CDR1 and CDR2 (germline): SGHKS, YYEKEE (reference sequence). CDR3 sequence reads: CASSVPGQLHYGYTF. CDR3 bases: TGTGCCAGCAGCGTCCCGGGACAGCTTCACTATGGCTACACCTTC.

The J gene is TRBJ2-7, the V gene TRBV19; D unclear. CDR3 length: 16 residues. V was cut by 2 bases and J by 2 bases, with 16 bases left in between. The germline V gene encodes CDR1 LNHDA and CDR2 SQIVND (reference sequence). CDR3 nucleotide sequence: TGTGCCAGTAGTATACATTCCCCCCCGGACCCCTACGAGCAGTACTTC. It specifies CASSIHSPPDPYEQYF.

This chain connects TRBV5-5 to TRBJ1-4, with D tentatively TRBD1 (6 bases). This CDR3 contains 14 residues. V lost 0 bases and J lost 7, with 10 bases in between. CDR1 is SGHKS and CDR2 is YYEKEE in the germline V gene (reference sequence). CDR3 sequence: CASSLAGASEKLFF. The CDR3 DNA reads TGTGCCAGCAGCTTGGCAGGGGCGAGTGAAAAACTGTTTTTT.

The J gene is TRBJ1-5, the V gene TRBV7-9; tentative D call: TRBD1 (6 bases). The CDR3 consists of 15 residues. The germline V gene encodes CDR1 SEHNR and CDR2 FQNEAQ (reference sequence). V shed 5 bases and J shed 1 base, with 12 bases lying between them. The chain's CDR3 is CASSPHDRSNQPQHF. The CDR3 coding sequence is TGTGCCAGCAGCCCACACGACAGGAGCAATCAGCCCCAGCATTTT.

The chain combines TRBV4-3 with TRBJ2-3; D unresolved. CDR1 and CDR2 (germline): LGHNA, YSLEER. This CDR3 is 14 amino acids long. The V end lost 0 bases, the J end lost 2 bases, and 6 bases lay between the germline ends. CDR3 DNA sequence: TGCGCCAGCAGCCAAGATCTGTTCACAGATACGCAGTATTTT. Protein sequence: CASSQDLFTDTQYF.

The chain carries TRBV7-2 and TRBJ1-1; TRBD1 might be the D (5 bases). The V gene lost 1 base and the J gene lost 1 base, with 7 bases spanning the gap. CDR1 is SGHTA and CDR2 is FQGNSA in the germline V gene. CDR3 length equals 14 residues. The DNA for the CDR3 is TGTGCCAGCAGCTTAGATGGGGGGAACACTGAAGCTTTCTTT. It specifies CASSLDGGNTEAFF.

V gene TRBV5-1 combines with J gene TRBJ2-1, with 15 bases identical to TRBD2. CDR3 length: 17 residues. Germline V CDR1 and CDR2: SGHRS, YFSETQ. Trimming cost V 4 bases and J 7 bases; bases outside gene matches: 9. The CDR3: CASSPLGGTSGGNEQFF. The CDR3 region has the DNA TGCGCCAGCAGCCCGTTGGGAGGGACTAGCGGGGGGAATGAGCAGTTCTTC.

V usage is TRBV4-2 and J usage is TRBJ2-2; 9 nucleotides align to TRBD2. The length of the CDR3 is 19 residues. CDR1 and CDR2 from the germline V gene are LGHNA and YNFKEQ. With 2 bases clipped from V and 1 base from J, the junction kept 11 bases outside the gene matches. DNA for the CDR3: TGTGCCAGCAGCCAATCGATTACCCCTAGCGGGAAGAACACCGGGGAGCTGTTTTTT. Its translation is CASSQSITPSGKNTGELFF.